The T cell receptor beta chain described here comes from a study of cytomegalovirus exposure and HLA in healthy donors. The method was immunoSEQ multiplex PCR; TCRdb's version includes in-frame clones alone and lacks a portion of them. Here the sample spans under 400,000 clones, 86% being singletons. As regards this clone: The antigen is not known.

Study-level points and caveats: Generally TCR sequences proved uncommon, though certain public TCRs appeared in numerous donors.

Trimming took 5 bases from V and 1 from J, leaving 12 bases between them. This CDR3 contains 15 residues. CDR1 is MNHEY, CDR2 SMNVEV, per germline (reference sequence). Sequenced sample: PBMCs. The sequence came from a woman aged 18-30 years in good health and CMV-seronegative. The chain combines TRBV27 with TRBJ2-1; TRBD2 is a possible D gene (6 bases). The chain's CDR3 is CASSRLGGSYNEQFF. The DNA for the CDR3 is TGTGCCAGCAGTCGTCTGGGGGGATCCTACAATGAGCAGTTCTTC.